The entry below gives a single T cell receptor beta chain sequence along with its context. The antigen is undetermined. The data belong to a study of T cells in tuberculosis. This table comes from immunoSEQ multiplex PCR, and its TCRdb copy is limited to in-frame clones, with some not included. The profile shows more than 30,000 clones, around 86% of them singletons. Trimming shortened V by 8 bases and J by 4 bases, and 19 bases separated the two germline ends. Germline V gene lookup returns CDR1 SNHLY and CDR2 FYNNEI. This CDR3 spans 15 amino acids. The time point is: new active TB diagnosis, blood taken before or within 7 days of starting treatment. Positive smear microscopy and/or M. tuberculosis culture confirmed active disease. Study-wide findings and caveats: GMM-specific TCRs were nearer to active tuberculosis alpha repertoires, suggesting expansion.

The genes are TRBV2 and TRBJ2-3; D is uncertain. This specimen consisted of PBMCs, obtained at tuberculosis diagnosis. The TCR originated in an adult with tuberculosis. In DNA, the CDR3 is TGTGCCAGCGATGCCTATTCATCTAAAGCAGATACGCAGTATTTT. It translates to CASDAYSSKADTQYF. The whole variable domain, filled in from reference TRBV2 and TRBJ2-3, reads EPEVTQTPSHQVTQMGQEVILRCVPISNHLYFYWYRQILGQKVEFLVSFYNNEISEKSEIFDDQFSVERPDGSNFTLKIRSTKLEDSAMYFCASDAYSSKADTQYFGPGTRLTVL.